The TCR beta chain under discussion was sequenced for a study of blood T cell repertoires in COVID-19. Using immunoSEQ multiplex PCR, the repertoire was profiled, and TCRdb retains in-frame clones only, with some absent. The sample includes 250,000 or so clones, 84% seen only once; the top ten take about 4%. The receptor comes from a man aged 45-65 years with acute or convalescent COVID-19. The sample consisted of peripheral blood.

The CDR3 DNA sequence: TGTGCCAGCAGTTCAGGGTATGAGACCCAGTACTTC. Translated, it gives CASSSGYETQYF. The chain carries TRBV12-3 or TRBV12-4 and TRBJ2-5, with D tentatively TRBD1 (5 bases). The germline V and J ends were trimmed by 4 bases and 5 bases, with 8 bases remaining between them. The CDR3 totals 12 residues.